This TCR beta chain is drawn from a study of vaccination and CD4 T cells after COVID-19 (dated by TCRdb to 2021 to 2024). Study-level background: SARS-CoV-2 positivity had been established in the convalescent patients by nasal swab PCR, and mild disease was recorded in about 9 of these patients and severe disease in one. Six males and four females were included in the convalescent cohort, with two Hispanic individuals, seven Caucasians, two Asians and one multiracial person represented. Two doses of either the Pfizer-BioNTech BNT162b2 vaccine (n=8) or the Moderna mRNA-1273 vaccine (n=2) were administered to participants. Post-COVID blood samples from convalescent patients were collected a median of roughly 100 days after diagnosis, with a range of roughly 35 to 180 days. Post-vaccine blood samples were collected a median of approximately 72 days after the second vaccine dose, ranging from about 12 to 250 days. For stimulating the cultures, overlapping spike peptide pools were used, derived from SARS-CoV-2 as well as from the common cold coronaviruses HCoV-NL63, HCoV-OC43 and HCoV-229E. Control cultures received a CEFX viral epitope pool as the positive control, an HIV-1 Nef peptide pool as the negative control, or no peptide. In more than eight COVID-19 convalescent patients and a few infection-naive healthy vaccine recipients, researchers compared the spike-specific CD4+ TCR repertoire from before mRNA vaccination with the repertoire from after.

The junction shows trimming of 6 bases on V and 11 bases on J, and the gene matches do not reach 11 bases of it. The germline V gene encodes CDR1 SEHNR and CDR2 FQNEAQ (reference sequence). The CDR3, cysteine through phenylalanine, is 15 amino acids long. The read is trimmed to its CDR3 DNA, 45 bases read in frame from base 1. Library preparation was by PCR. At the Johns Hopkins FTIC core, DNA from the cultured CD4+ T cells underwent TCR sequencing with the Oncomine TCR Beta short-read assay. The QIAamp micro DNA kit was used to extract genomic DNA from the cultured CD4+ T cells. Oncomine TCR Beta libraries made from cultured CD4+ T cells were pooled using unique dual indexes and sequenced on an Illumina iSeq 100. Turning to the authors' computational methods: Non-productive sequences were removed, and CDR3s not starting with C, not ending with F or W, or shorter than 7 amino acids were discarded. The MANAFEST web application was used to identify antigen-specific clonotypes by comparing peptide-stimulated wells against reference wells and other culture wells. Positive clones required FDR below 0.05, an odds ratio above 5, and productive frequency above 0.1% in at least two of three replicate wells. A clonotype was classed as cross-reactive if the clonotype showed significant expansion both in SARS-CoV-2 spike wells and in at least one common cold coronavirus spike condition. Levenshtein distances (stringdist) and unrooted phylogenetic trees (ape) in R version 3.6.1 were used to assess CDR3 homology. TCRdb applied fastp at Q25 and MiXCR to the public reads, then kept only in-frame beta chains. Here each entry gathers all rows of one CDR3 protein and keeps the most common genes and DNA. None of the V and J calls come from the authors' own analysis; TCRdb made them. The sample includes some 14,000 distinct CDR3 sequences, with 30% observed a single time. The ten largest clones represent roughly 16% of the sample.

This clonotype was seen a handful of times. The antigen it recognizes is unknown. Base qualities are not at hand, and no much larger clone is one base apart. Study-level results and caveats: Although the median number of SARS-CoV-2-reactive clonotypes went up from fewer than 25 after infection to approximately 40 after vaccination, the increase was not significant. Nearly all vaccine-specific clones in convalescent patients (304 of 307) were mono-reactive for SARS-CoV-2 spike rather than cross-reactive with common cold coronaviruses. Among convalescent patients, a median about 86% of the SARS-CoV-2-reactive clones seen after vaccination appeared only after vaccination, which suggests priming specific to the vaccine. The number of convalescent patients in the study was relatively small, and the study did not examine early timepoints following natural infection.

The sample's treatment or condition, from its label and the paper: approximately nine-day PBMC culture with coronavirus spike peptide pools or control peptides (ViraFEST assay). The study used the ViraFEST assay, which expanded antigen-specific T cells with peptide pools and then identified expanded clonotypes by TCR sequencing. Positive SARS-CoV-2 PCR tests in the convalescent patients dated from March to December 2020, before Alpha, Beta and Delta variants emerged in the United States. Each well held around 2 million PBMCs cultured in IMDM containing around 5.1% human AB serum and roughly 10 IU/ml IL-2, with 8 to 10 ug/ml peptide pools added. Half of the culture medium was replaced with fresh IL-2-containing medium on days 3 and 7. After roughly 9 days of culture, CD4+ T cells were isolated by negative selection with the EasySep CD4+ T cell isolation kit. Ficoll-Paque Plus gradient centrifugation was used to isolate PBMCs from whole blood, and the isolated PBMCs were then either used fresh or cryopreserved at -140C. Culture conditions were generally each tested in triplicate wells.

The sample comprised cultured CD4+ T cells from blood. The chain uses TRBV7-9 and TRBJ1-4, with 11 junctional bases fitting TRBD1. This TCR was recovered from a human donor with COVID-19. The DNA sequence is TGTGCCAGCAGTCCAGATGGACAGGGGGCGCCTAAACTGTTTTTT. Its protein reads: CASSPDGQGAPKLFF.